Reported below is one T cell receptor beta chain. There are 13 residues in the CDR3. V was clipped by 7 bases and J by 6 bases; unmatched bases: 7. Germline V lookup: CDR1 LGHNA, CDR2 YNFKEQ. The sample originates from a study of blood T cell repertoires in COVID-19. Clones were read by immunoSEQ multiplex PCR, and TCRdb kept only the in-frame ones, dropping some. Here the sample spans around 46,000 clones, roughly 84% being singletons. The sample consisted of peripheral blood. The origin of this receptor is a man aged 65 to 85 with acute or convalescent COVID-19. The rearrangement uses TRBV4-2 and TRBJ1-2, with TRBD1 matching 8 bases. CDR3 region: CASTRTGRDGYTF. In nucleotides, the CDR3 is TGTGCCAGCACCCGGACAGGGAGGGATGGCTACACCTTC.